This T cell receptor (beta chain) came from a study of cytomegalovirus exposure and HLA in healthy donors (dated by TCRdb to the late 2010s). A note on the overall study: The roughly 670 repertoires of the first cohort and the 95 to 150 validation repertoires were produced on the same platform, according to a later analysis. Along with the approximately 700-subject first cohort, a separate validation cohort of around 120 different subjects was used. To predict cytomegalovirus infection status, the study combined high-throughput TCR immunosequencing, statistical association of individual TCRs with disease status, and machine learning. The aim of the study was to test whether cataloging public T cell receptors could identify signatures of past pathogen exposure.

Separate from the roughly 650-subject first cohort, the validation cohort of 95 to 150 subjects was the group to which the donors belonged. Study-wide findings and limitations: A total of fewer than 200 TCR beta chains were listed by the study as associated with cytomegalovirus. Cytomegalovirus status was reported to be diagnosed by the classifier with high specificity and sensitivity in both the original and validation cohorts. A later analysis found that TCRs clustered in the first cohort also tended to co-occur in the 120 or so validation repertoires, with 94% of cluster scores above 0. Most TCR sequences were observed very rarely across donors, whereas some public TCRs were present in many individuals. The authors suggested that the approach could potentially be extended to other disease states and immunological phenotypes. All 120 or so repertoires were used to score co-occurrence in the validation cohort in a later analysis, because that analysis had no HLA typing for the cohort. Three of the identified cytomegalovirus-associated TCR beta chains were confirmed in vitro to be specific for cytomegalovirus antigens.

Turning to this clone: Its antigen is not yet known. It has no much larger one-base neighbor in the sample; base qualities were not kept.

Per the germline V gene, MNHEY is the CDR1 and SVGAGI is the CDR2. Trimming removed 7 bases from V and 3 bases from J; the gene matches leave 6 bases unexplained. The CDR3, cysteine through phenylalanine, is 14 amino acids long. The CDR3 DNA has 42 bases and is translated from base 1. Library prep was done by the immunoSEQ multiplex PCR assay. The study's own analysis went as follows. A statistical classification framework was built for diagnosing cytomegalovirus status from the catalog of TCR beta chain sequences. The table was pulled from immuneACCESS by TCRdb, which kept in-frame rearrangements only. Such tables lose some clones; where checked, under half of the loss comes from unresolved V genes, and the rest has no known cause. V, J and clone size derive from that table, while D and trimming were established from the DNA sequence. The sample records around 86,000 clones, approximately 93% of which are singletons. Around 1.1% of the sample lies in the top ten.

The V gene is TRBV6-5 and the J gene is TRBJ2-1, and 7 bases in between align with TRBD2. The specimen was PBMCs. The TCR originated in a woman aged 30 to 39 in good health and CMV-seropositive. The CDR3 corresponds to CASNGRPSYNEQFF. The nucleotide sequence reads as follows: TGTGCCAGCAACGGGAGGCCCAGCTACAATGAGCAGTTCTTC.